The 10 T cell receptor beta chains presented below share a single source sample, sequenced in a study of cytomegalovirus exposure and HLA in healthy donors. The method was immunoSEQ multiplex PCR; TCRdb's version includes in-frame clones alone and lacks a portion of them. There are about 160,000 clones in the sample; roughly nine tenths occur only once, and 4% to 4.5% lies in the top ten. The sample comprised PBMCs. The receptors here all came from a man between 18 and 29 years old in good health and CMV-seropositive.

This chain links TRBV6-1 with TRBJ1-2; 9 bases are shared with TRBD1. The V gene's germline CDR1 is MNHNS and CDR2 SASEGT. With V trimmed by 6 bases and J by 0 bases, 5 bases remained unmatched. CDR3 length equals 15 residues. The CDR3 loop reads CASREGQGANYGYTF. The CDR3, as DNA: TGTGCCAGCAGAGAGGGACAGGGAGCTAACTATGGCTACACCTTC.

The genes are TRBV28 and TRBJ2-7, with 10 bases lining up with TRBD2. The V gene's germline CDR1 is MDHEN and CDR2 SYDVKM. V gave up 5 bases and J gave up 2 bases; unmatched junction bases: 12. The CDR3 is 17 residues long. CDR3 bases: TGTGCCAGCAGTCCCTACGTAGCGGGAGGCCGAACCTACGAGCAGTACTTC. This gives the protein CASSPYVAGGRTYEQYF. Looking up the rest from reference TRBV28 and TRBJ2-7 gives the full variable domain: DVKVTQSSRYLVKRTGEKVFLECVQDMDHENMFWYRQDPGLGLRLIYFSYDVKMKEKGDIPEGYSVSREKKERFSLILESASTNQTSMYLCASSPYVAGGRTYEQYFGPGTRLTVT.

V gene TRBV7-9 combines with J gene TRBJ2-7; 10 bases agree with TRBD1. V dropped 5 bases and J dropped 3; count of bases not matched to a gene: 4. CDR1 is SEHNR and CDR2 is FQNEAQ in the germline V gene (reference sequence). CDR3 size: 14 residues. CDR3 loop: CASSPWDRGYEQYF. CDR3 nucleotides: TGTGCCAGCAGCCCGTGGGACAGGGGCTACGAGCAGTACTTC.

The chain is built from TRBV27 and TRBJ2-7, with 9 nucleotides matching TRBD1. The CDR3 contains 14 residues. The V segment lost 6 bases and the J segment 5 bases; nucleotides outside the gene matches: 8. Germline V gene sequence: CDR1 MNHEY, CDR2 SMNVEV (reference sequence). The CDR3 sequence: CASSPGTGYNEQYF. CDR3 DNA: TGTGCCAGCAGCCCCGGGACAGGGTACAACGAGCAGTACTTC.

This chain connects TRBV27 to TRBJ1-5; D ambiguous. From germline, CDR1 is MNHEY and CDR2 SMNVEV (reference sequence). The V end lost 5 bases, the J end lost 3 bases, and 8 bases lay between the germline ends. This CDR3 comprises 13 residues. The CDR3 loop reads CASSGSTNQPQHF. CDR3 DNA sequence: TGTGCCAGCAGTGGGAGTACCAATCAGCCCCAGCATTTT.

V and J are TRBV7-8 and TRBJ2-3; 7 nucleotides match TRBD2. The CDR3 totals 13 residues. The J segment lost 3 bases and the V segment lost 7 bases, leaving 4 bases of the junction unmatched. The germline V gene encodes CDR1 SGHVS and CDR2 FQNEAQ. The CDR3 reads CASNRGVTDTQYF. CDR3 bases: TGTGCCAGCAATCGGGGGGTTACAGATACGCAGTATTTT. The variable domain in full, completed from reference TRBV7-8 and TRBJ2-3, reads GAGVSQSPRYKVAKRGQDVALRCDPISGHVSLFWYQQALGQGPEFLTYFQNEAQLDKSGLPSDRFFAERPEGSVSTLKIQRTQQEDSAVYLCASNRGVTDTQYFGPGTRLTVL.

The genes are TRBV29-1 and TRBJ1-2; the match to TRBD1 covers 8 bases. V gave up 2 bases and J gave up 6 bases; unmatched junction bases: 8. The CDR3 spans 14 residues. Germline V gene sequence: CDR1 SQVTM, CDR2 ANQGSEA. CDR3 in DNA: TGCAGCGTTGAAAAAATGGACAGGGCAAATGGCTACACCTTC. Protein product: CSVEKMDRANGYTF.

The chain has TRBV7-9 and TRBJ2-1; no definite D call. The V end was cut by 6 bases, the J end by 8 bases, with 8 bases between. This CDR3 has 11 residues. Germline loops: CDR1 SEHNR, CDR2 FQNEAQ (reference sequence). The CDR3 region has the DNA TGTGCCAGCAGGCCGGCGGATGAGCAGTTCTTC. Amino acids: CASRPADEQFF.

The chain joins TRBV5-1 to TRBJ2-3; 15 positions match TRBD2. From germline, CDR1 is SGHRS and CDR2 YFSETQ. There are 18 residues in the CDR3. Germline trimming cut 4 bases from V and 3 bases from J; bases unmatched to any gene: 9. This CDR3 is CASSTKGTSGRWTDTQYF. DNA of the CDR3: TGCGCCAGCAGCACAAAAGGGACTAGCGGGAGGTGGACAGATACGCAGTATTTT.

This chain uses TRBV7-6 with TRBJ2-1; TRBD2 aligns across 11 bases. The CDR3 is 16 residues long. Germline V gene data show CDR1 as SGHVS and CDR2 as FNYEAQ. V was pared by 2 bases and J by 7 bases, with 7 bases of the junction left unmatched. Written as DNA, the CDR3 is TGTGCCAGCAGCTTATGGCTAGTAGCGGGAGGGAATGAGCAGTTCTTC. Translated, it gives CASSLWLVAGGNEQFF.